A single sample is the source of the 2 T cell receptor beta chains below, sequenced in a study of T cells in Graves' hyperthyroidism and ophthalmopathy. From RNA transcripts, TCR beta CDR3 regions were amplified. Primed by the HTBI set, a first-round RT-PCR was run on the TCR CDR3. TCRdb processed the multiplex PCR reads anew with MiXCR; each CDR3 protein has one entry. The sample yields more than 550,000 distinct CDR3 sequences, 45% seen once. Sequencing input: peripheral blood or thyroid tissue (not recorded which). The receptors here all came from an adult man with Graves' disease, either hyperthyroidism or ophthalmopathy (not recorded which).

The rearrangement links TRBV14 to TRBJ2-7; 14 bases fit TRBD2. The CDR3 runs to 14 residues. Per the germline V gene, CDR1 is SGHDN and CDR2 is FVKESK. V lost 1 base to trimming and J lost 10 bases; unmatched junction nucleotides: 3. CDR3 protein: CASSQGLAGGHQYF. The CDR3 region has the DNA TGTGCCAGCAGCCAAGGACTAGCGGGGGGGCATCAGTACTTC.

This clonotype has a count of ten or more. The rearrangement links TRBV2 to TRBJ2-7, with 10 bases that match TRBD1. Trimming removed 2 bases from V and 2 bases from J; junction bases left unmatched: 3. Germline V gene data show CDR1 as SNHLY and CDR2 as FYNNEI. The CDR3 has 15 residues. This CDR3 reads CASSERGTGAYEQYF. CDR3 DNA: TGTGCCAGCAGTGAAAGAGGGACAGGGGCCTACGAGCAGTACTTC. Full variable domain (outside the CDR3, taken from reference TRBV2 and TRBJ2-7): EPEVTQTPSHQVTQMGQEVILRCVPISNHLYFYWYRQILGQKVEFLVSFYNNEISEKSEIFDDQFSVERPDGSNFTLKIRSTKLEDSAMYFCASSERGTGAYEQYFGPGTRLTVT.